The sequence of this T cell receptor (beta chain) was determined in a study of blood T cell repertoires in COVID-19. Study as a whole: Sources were T cells, B-cell-depleted T cells, or PBMCs; the material itself was cDNA or gDNA.

Some clones are missing from TCRdb's copy, which holds only in-frame ones; the method was immunoSEQ multiplex PCR. The sample includes around 93,000 clones, 75% to 85% of them seen just once. The CDR3 runs to 15 residues. Losses at the gene ends were 4 bases for V and 2 bases for J; bases not matched to a gene: 4. In germline, CDR1 is MGHRA, CDR2 YSYEKL. The sample taken for sequencing was peripheral blood. This TCR was sampled from a woman of 80 years or more with acute or convalescent COVID-19. The rearrangement links TRBV4-1 to TRBJ1-3; 8 bases align to TRBD1. The DNA for the CDR3 is TGCGCCAGCAGCCTCAGGACAGGGCCTGGAAACACCATATATTTT. It is translated as CASSLRTGPGNTIYF.